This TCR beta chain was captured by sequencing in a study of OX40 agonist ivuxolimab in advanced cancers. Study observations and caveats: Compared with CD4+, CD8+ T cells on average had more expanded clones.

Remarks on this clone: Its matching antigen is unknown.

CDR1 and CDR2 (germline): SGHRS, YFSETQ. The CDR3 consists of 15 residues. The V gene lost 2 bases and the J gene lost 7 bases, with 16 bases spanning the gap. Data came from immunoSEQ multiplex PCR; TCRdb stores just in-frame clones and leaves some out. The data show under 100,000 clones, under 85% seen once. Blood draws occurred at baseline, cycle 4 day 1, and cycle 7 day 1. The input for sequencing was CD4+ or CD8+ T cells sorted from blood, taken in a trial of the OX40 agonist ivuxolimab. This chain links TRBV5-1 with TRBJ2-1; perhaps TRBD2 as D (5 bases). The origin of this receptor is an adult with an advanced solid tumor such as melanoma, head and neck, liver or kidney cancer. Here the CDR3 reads CASSLYGKSENEQFF. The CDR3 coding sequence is TGCGCCAGCAGCTTATACGGGAAGAGCGAAAATGAGCAGTTCTTC.